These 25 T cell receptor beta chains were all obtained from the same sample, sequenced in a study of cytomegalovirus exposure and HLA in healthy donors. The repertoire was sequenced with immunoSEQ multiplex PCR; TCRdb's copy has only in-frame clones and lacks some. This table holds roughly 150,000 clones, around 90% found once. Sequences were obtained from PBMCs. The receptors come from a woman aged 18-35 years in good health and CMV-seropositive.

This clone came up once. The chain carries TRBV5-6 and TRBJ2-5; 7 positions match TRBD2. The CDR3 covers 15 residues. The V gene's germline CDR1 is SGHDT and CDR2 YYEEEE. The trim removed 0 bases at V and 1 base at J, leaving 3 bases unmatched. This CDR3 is CASSLGGGGQETQYF. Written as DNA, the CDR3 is TGTGCCAGCAGCTTGGGTGGGGGGGGCCAAGAGACCCAGTACTTC.

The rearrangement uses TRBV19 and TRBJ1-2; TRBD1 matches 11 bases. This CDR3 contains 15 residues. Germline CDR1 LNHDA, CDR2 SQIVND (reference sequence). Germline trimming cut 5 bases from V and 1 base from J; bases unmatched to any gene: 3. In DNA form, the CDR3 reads TGTGCCAGTAGTGTAGGGACAGGGGGTAACTATGGCTACACCTTC. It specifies CASSVGTGGNYGYTF.

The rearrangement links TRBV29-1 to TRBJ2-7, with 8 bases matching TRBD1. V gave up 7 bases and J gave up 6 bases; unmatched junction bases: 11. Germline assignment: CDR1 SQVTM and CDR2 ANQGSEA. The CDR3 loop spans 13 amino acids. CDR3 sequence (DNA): TGCAGCGCTTCCCCCGGACAGGGAGGCGAGCAGTACTTC. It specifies CSASPGQGGEQYF.

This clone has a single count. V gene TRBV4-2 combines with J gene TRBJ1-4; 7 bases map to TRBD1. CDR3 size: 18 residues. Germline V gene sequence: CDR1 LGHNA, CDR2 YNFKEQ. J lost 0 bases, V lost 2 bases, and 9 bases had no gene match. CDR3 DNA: TGTGCCAGCAGCCAACCTACAGGGGTCGTTGCAACTAATGAAAAACTGTTTTTT. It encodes CASSQPTGVVATNEKLFF.

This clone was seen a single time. This chain's CDR3 is CASSQSGTVNEKLFF. The CDR3 DNA sequence: TGTGCCAGCAGCCAATCCGGGACAGTTAATGAAAAACTGTTTTTT. The chain has TRBV25-1 and TRBJ1-4; 7 bases map to TRBD1. Germline-derived CDR1 and CDR2 are MGHDK and SYGVNS. CDR3 size: 15 residues. The V segment lost 6 bases and the J segment 4 bases; nucleotides outside the gene matches: 8.

CDR3 in amino acids: CAWSPQGRHEKLFF. As DNA, the CDR3 is TGTGCCTGGAGTCCACAGGGGCGGCATGAAAAACTGTTTTTT. The chain links TRBV30 to TRBJ1-4; 7 bases are a match to TRBD1. Germline V lookup: CDR1 GTSNPN, CDR2 SVGIG (reference sequence). This CDR3 is built from 14 residues. V lost 2 bases and J lost 6; bases outside the gene matches: 6.

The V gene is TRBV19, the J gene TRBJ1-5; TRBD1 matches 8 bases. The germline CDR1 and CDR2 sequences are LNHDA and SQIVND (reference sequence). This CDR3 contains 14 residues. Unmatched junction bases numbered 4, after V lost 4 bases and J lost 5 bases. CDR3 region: CASSTGQGDQPQHF. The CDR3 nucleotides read TGTGCCAGTAGTACTGGACAGGGAGATCAGCCCCAGCATTTT. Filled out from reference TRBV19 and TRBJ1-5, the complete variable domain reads DGGITQSPKYLFRKEGQNVTLSCEQNLNHDAMYWYRQDPGQGLRLIYYSQIVNDFQKGDIAEGYSVSREKKESFPLTVTSAQKNPTAFYLCASSTGQGDQPQHFGDGTRLSIL.

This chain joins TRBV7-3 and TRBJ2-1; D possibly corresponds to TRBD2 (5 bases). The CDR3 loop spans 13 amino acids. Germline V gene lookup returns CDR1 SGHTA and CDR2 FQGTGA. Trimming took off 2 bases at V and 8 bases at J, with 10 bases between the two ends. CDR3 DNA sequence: TGTGCCAGCAGCTTATTGGAGGAAGATGAGCAGTTCTTC. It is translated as CASSLLEEDEQFF.

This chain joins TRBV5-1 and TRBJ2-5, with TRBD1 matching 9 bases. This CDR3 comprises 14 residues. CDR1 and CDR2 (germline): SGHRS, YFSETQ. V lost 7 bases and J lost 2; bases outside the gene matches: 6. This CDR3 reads CASGNRGPQETQYF. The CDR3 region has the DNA TGCGCCAGCGGAAACAGGGGGCCGCAAGAGACCCAGTACTTC. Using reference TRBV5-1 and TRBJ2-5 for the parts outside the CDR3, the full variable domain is KAGVTQTPRYLIKTRGQQVTLSCSPISGHRSVSWYQQTPGQGLQFLFEYFSETQRNKGNFPGRFSGRQFSNSRSEMNVSTLELGDSALYLCASGNRGPQETQYFGPGTRLLVL.

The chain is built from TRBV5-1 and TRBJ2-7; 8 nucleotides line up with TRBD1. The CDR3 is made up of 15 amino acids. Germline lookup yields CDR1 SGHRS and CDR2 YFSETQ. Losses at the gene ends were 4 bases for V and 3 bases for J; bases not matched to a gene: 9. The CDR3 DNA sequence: TGCGCCAGCAGCCCCTGGACAGGGCCAAACTACGAGCAGTACTTC. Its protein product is CASSPWTGPNYEQYF.

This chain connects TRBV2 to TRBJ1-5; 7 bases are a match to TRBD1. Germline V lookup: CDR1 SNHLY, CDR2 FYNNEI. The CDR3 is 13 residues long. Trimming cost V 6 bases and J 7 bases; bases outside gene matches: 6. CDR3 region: CASRGQSGQPQHF. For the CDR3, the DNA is TGTGCCAGCAGGGGACAGAGTGGCCAGCCCCAGCATTTT.

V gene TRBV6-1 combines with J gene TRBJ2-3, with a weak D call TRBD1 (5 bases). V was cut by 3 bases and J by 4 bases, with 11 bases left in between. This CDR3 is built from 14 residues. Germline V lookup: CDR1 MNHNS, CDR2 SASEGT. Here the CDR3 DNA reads TGTGCCAGCAGTGAGGGGCCAGCCTCAGATACGCAGTATTTT. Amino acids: CASSEGPASDTQYF.

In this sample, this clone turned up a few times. The DNA for the CDR3 is TGTGCCAGCAGCGTAGGTGACCTCGGGGTGCAGTACTTC. Encoded protein: CASSVGDLGVQYF. This chain links TRBV9 with TRBJ2-7; weak D call: TRBD2 (5 bases). Germline lookup yields CDR1 SGDLS and CDR2 YYNGEE. Trimming pared 0 bases from V and 9 bases from J, leaving 13 bases between. The CDR3 has 13 amino acids. Using reference TRBV9 and TRBJ2-7 for the parts outside the CDR3, the full variable domain is DSGVTQTPKHLITATGQRVTLRCSPRSGDLSVYWYQQSLDQGLQFLIQYYNGEERAKGNILERFSAQQFPDLHSELNLSSLELGDSALYFCASSVGDLGVQYFGPGTRLTVT.

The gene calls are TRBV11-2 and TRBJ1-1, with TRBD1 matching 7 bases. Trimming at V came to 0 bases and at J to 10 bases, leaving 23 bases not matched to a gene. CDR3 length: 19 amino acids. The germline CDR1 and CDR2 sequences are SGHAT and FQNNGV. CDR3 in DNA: TGTGCCAGCAGCTTAGATTTCGGGGACAGTCTCTTGGTGGGTCGGGGAGCTTTCTTT. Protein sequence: CASSLDFGDSLLVGRGAFF.

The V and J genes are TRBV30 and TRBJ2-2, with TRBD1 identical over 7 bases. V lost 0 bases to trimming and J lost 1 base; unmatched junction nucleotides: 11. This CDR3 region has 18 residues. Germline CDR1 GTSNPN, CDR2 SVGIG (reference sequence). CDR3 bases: TGTGCCTGGAGTGTATTTTCACAGGGGATCGTGAACACCGGGGAGCTGTTTTTT. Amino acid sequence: CAWSVFSQGIVNTGELFF.

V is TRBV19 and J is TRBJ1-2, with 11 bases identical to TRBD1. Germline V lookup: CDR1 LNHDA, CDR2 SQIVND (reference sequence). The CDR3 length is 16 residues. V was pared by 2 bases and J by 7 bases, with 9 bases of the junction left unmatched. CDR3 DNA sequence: TGTGCCAGTAGTATACGGGGACAGGGGGTAGCCTCTGGCTACACCTTC. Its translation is CASSIRGQGVASGYTF.

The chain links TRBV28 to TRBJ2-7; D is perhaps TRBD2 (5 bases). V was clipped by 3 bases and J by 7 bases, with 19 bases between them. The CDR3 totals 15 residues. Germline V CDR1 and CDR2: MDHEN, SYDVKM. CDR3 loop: CASSLSGGRLEEQYF. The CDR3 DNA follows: TGTGCCAGCAGTTTGAGCGGAGGTCGTCTTGAAGAGCAGTACTTC.

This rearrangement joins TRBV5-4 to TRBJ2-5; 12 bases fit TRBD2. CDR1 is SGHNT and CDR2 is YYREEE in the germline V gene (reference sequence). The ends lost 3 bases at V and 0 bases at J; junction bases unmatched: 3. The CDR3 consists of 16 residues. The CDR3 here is CASSSGLAGNQETQYF. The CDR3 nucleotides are TGTGCCAGCAGCTCCGGACTAGCGGGGAACCAAGAGACCCAGTACTTC.

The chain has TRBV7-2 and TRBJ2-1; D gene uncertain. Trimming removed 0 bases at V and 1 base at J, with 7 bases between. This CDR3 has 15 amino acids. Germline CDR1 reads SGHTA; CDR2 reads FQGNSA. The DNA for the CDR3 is TGTGCCAGCAGCTTAGCGCTCAGATCCTACAATGAGCAGTTCTTC. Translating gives CASSLALRSYNEQFF.

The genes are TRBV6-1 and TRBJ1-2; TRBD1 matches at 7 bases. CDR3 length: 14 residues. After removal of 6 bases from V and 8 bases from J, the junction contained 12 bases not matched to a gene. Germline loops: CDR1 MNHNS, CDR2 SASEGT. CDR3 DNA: TGTGCCAGCAGGGGTGACAGGGTGGAAGGAGGCTACACCTTC. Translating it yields CASRGDRVEGGYTF.

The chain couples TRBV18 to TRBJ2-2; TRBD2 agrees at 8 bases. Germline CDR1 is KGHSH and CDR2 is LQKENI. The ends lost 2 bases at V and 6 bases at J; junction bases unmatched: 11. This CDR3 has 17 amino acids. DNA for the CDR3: TGTGCCAGCTCACCAACGGCTAGGCCGGGAGGGCCCGGGGAGCTGTTTTTT. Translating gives CASSPTARPGGPGELFF.

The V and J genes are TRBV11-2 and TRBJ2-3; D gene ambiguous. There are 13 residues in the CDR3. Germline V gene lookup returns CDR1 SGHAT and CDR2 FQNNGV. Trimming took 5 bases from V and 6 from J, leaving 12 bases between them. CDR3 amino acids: CASSLLPVDTQYF. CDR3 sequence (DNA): TGTGCCAGCAGCCTACTTCCCGTGGATACGCAGTATTTT.

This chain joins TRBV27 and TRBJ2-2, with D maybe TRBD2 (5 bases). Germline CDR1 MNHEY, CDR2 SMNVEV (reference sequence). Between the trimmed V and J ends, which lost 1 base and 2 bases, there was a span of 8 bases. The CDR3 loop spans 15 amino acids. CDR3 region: CASSLWAGNTGELFF. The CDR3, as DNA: TGTGCCAGCAGTTTATGGGCGGGCAACACCGGGGAGCTGTTTTTT.

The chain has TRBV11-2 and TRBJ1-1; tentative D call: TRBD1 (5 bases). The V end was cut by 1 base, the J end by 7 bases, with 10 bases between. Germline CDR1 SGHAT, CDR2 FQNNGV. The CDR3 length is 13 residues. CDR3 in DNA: TGTGCCAGCAGCTTAGTGGCCAGGGATGAAGCTTTCTTT. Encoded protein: CASSLVARDEAFF.

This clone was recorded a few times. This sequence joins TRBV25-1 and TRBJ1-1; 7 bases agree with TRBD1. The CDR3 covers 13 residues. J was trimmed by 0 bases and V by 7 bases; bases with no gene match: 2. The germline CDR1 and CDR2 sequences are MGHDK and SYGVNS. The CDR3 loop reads CASTQGVNTEAFF. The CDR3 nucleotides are TGTGCCAGCACTCAGGGGGTGAACACTGAAGCTTTCTTT.